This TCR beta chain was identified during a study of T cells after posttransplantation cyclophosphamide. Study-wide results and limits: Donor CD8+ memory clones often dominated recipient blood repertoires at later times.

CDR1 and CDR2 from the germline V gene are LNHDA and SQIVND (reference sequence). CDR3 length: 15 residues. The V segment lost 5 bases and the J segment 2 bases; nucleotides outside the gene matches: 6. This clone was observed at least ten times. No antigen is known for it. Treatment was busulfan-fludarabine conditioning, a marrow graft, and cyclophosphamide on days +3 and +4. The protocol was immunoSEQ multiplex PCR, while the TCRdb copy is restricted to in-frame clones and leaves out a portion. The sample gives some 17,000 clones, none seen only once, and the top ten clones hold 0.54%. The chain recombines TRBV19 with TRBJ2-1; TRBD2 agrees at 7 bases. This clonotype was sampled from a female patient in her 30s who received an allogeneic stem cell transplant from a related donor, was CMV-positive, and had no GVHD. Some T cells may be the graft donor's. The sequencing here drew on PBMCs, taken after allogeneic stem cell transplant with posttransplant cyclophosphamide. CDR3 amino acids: CASSPLLAAYNEQFF. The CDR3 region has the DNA TGTGCCAGTAGTCCGCTCCTAGCGGCCTACAATGAGCAGTTCTTC.